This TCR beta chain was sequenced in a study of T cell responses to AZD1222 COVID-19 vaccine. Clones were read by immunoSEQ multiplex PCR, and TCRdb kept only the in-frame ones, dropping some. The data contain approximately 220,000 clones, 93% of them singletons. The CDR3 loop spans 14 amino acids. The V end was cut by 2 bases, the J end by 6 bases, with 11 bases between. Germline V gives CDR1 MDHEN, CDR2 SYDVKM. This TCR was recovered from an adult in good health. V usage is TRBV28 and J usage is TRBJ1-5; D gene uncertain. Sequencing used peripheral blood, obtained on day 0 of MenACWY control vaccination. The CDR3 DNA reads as TGTGCCAGCAGTTTAAGTGTTGTGGGTCAGCCCCAGCATTTT. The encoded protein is CASSLSVVGQPQHF.